The 2 T cell receptor beta chains reported below all come from one sample, sequenced in a study of PD-1 blockade in classical Hodgkin lymphoma (dated by TCRdb to about 2020). Read against the paper, the sample's time point label means: cycle 4 day 1 (C4D1), after 5 to 7 weeks of nivolumab. Relapse after autologous stem cell transplantation had occurred in all trial patients, and cohorts A, B and C were distinguished by prior brentuximab vedotin exposure. Preparation of the library involved the immunoSEQ multiplex PCR assay. In TCRdb, the immuneACCESS table is reduced to in-frame sequences with V and J assigned. These tables do not hold every clone; where another copy was compared, an unresolved V gene accounts for under half, and the others remain unexplained. In this sample the table shows just under 65,000 clones, approximately 90% of which occur a single time. Jointly, the top ten make up around 8% of the sample.

Sequences were derived from peripheral blood mononuclear cells (PBMCs), sampled before the fourth cycle of nivolumab. These receptors all stem from a human donor with classical Hodgkin lymphoma.

The chain employs TRBV11-3 and TRBJ2-1, with TRBD1 matching over 8 bases. After removal of 3 bases from V and 8 bases from J, the junction contained 12 bases not matched to a gene. This CDR3 is 16 amino acids long. Germline lookup yields CDR1 SGHNT and CDR2 YENEEA. CDR3 sequence reads: CASSLRGDRLGDEQFF. The CDR3 DNA follows: TGTGCCAGCAGCTTGAGGGGGGACAGGCTAGGGGATGAGCAGTTCTTC.

J is TRBJ2-1 and V is TRBV21-1; the table names TRBD2, a call not compared with the DNA. TRBV21-1 counts as a pseudogene. The CDR3 spans 15 residues. The CDR3 DNA follows: TGTGCCAGCAGCAAAGCGACTAGCGGAGACAATGAGCAGTTCTTC. It encodes CASSKATSGDNEQFF.